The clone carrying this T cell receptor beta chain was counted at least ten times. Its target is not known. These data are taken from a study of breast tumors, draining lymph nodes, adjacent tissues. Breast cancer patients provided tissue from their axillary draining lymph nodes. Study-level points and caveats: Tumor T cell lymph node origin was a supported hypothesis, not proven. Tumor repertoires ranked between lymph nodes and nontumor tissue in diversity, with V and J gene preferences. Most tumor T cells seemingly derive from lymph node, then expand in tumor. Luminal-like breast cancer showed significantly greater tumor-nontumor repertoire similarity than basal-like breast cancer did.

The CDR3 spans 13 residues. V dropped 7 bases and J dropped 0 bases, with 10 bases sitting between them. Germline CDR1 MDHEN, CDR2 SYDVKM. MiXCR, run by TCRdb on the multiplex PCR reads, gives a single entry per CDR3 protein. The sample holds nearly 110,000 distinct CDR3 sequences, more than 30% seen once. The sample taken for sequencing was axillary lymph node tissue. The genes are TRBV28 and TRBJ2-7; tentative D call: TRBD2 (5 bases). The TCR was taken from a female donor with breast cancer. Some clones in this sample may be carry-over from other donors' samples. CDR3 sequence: CASIAWASYEQYF. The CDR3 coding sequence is TGTGCCAGCATAGCGTGGGCCTCCTACGAGCAGTACTTC.